This TCR beta chain emerged from a study of blood T cell repertoires in COVID-19. About the study: The study drew acute and convalescent COVID-19 samples from the United States, Italy and Spain.

CDR3 length: 14 amino acids. Germline V gives CDR1 MGHRA, CDR2 YSYEKL. V was cut by 4 bases and J by 6 bases, with 16 bases left in between. This clone was recorded a few times. Adults between about 18 and 89 years of age took part from fewer than 30 US areas. During the 2 weeks before they entered the study, exposed participants had met someone with a PCR-confirmed or clinician-diagnosed COVID-19 case. Authors' data handling: From reference gene primer amplification, estimates of nucleated cell counts were derived. The data were produced by immunoSEQ multiplex PCR, yet TCRdb's version contains in-frame clones alone and is incomplete. That table is the source of V, J and clone size, and D and trimming were worked out from the DNA. This table has 250,000 or so clones, around 89% appearing once.

The J gene is TRBJ2-7, the V gene TRBV4-1; TRBD1 might be the D (6 bases). Material: PBMCs or T cells enriched from blood (not recorded which). The sequence came from a man aged 50-59 years who had been exposed to COVID-19. The DNA of the CDR3 is TGCGCCAGCAGCCCCACATACAGGGTAAGCGAGCAGTACGTC. Translated: CASSPTYRVSEQYV.